This T cell receptor beta chain was sequenced for a study of regulatory T cells in long-lasting Graves disease (dated by TCRdb to the early 2020s). In terms of the full investigation: Persistent Graves' disease meant more than 5 years of antithyroid drug treatment with TSH receptor autoantibodies that stayed positive. Patients with persistent Graves' disease were compared with patients with newly diagnosed Graves' disease using TCR sequencing and RNA sequencing of peripheral blood. The study was registered as a clinical trial and conducted in China. A total of roughly 35 samples underwent TCR sequencing: around 13 from persistent and roughly 20 from newly diagnosed Graves' disease patients. On average, persistent Graves' disease patients in the clinical cohort had been on antithyroid drugs for roughly 11 years.

V drops 4 bases and J drops 2 bases, leaving 15 bases in between. The germline V gene gives CDR1 as SNHLY and CDR2 as FYNNEI. From the cysteine up to the phenylalanine, the CDR3 has a length of 15 residues. Here the CDR3 DNA is all that survives: 45 bases in frame from base 1. Library prep was done by multiplex PCR. Reads for this sample came from an Illumina HiSeq 4000. CDR3 regions were amplified by Arm-PCR with iRepertoire HTBI primers to construct TCR beta libraries. PCR products were gel purified before sequencing. Regarding the original processing steps: Across samples, fewer than 70 TRBV and over 11 TRBJ segments were identified and used for gene usage analysis of CDR3 amino acid clonotypes. Filtered high-quality paired reads were merged into contigs using COPE and FqMerger. Contigs were aligned with BLAST to IMGT TRBV, TRBD and TRBJ reference genes, and CDR3 was defined per IMGT. Any clonotype with a frequency above 0.1% was counted as a highly expanded clone. Repertoire diversity was measured by Shannon entropy, and V-J evenness by the Gini coefficient. Clonotypes shared by more than one individual were considered public. Through fastp at Q25 and MiXCR, TCRdb rebuilt clones from the public reads, retaining in-frame beta chains. Merged by CDR3 protein, the rows form single entries marked with the most common genes and DNA. The V and J calls, along with clone size, are taken from TCRdb and not from the paper's own processing. Within this sample are around 450,000 distinct CDR3 sequences, with 20% to 25% of them counted one time only. The top ten constitute roughly 7% of the sample.

Per the publication, the time point label means: persistent/refractory GD, antithyroid drugs over 5 years with positive TRAb. RNA was extracted from PBMCs in TRIzol for both TCR sequencing and RNA sequencing. Graves' disease was diagnosed according to American Thyroid Association guidelines. Recruitment of patients was carried out at an endocrinology department in Xi'an, China. From each patient, around 9.3 milliliters of peripheral blood was collected into an EDTA anticoagulant tube. Ficoll Paque Plus density gradient separation was used to isolate PBMCs, and no further T cell sorting was performed. An Agilent 2100 Bioanalyzer and agarose gel were used to assess RNA quality, and a NanoDrop 2000 was used to measure RNA concentration. This clonotype has a handful of counts. Its target antigen remains unknown. Base qualities are not provided; no much larger clone lies one nucleotide away. On the study overall, not on this receptor specifically: A larger number of public clonotypes was shared among persistent patients (around 2,700) than among newly diagnosed patients (roughly 930). Persistent Graves' disease patients showed lower TCR Shannon entropy and fewer highly expanded clones than newly diagnosed patients, suggesting clonal expansion. Sequencing and analysis were restricted to the TCR beta chain. Persistent disease showed preferential use of TRBV28, TRBJ1-2 and TRBJ2-5, whereas newly diagnosed disease favored TRBV20-1 and TRBJ2-1. As a limitation, the authors acknowledged that the small sample size may reduce accuracy. The study examined only peripheral blood because the primary lesion, thyroid tissue, could not be accessed.

This receptor was taken from a female donor with Graves disease. The sequences come from peripheral blood mononuclear cells (PBMCs), collected when the disease was refractory, from a patient treated with antithyroid drugs. Rearrangement joined TRBV2 to TRBJ2-7; the D segment could be TRBD2, given 6 matching bases. At the DNA level, the sequence is TGTGCCAGCAGTGCTTCGGACTACCATACCTACGAGCAGTACTTC. This gives the protein CASSASDYHTYEQYF.